This note documents a single TCR beta chain sequence. With 0 bases clipped from V and 4 bases from J, the junction kept 3 bases outside the gene matches. Germline V gene lookup returns CDR1 SGHRS and CDR2 YFSETQ. The CDR3 sequence is 15 residues long. TCRdb re-derived calls from the 5' RACE reads in MiXCR, one entry per CDR3 protein. The table lists fewer than 900,000 distinct CDR3 sequences, 18% of them singletons. The data belong to a study of identical twins. The same data also contributed to another study, on T cells expressing NK-cell markers.

The receptor was derived from a woman under 30 in good health. The chain employs TRBV5-1 and TRBJ2-3; 9 bases agree with TRBD2. The sequenced material came from PBMCs. The DNA for the CDR3 is TGCGCCAGCAGCTTGGTAGCGGGGGCAGCAGATACGCAGTATTTT. Protein sequence: CASSLVAGAADTQYF.